Listed here are 28 T cell receptor beta chains from one sample, sequenced in a study of OX40 agonist ivuxolimab in advanced cancers. Libraries were prepared by immunoSEQ multiplex PCR; TCRdb keeps only in-frame clonotypes and omits some of them. The sample yields about 86,000 clones, around 90% seen once. The sample was CD4+ or CD8+ T cells sorted from blood, taken in a trial of the OX40 agonist ivuxolimab. These TCRs come from an adult with an advanced solid tumor such as melanoma, head and neck, liver or kidney cancer.

The gene calls are TRBV6-5 and TRBJ1-1; TRBD1 might be the D (6 bases). Germline assignment: CDR1 MNHEY and CDR2 SVGAGI. The CDR3 length is 15 residues. The germline V and J ends were trimmed by 0 bases and 2 bases, with 10 bases remaining between them. The CDR3 nucleotides are TGTGCCAGCAGTTACTCGATCGGGGGCAACACTGAAGCTTTCTTT. It translates to CASSYSIGGNTEAFF.

The chain combines TRBV27 with TRBJ2-1; TRBD2 matches at 8 bases. V lost 3 bases and J lost 6; bases outside the gene matches: 4. CDR1 and CDR2 (germline): MNHEY, SMNVEV (reference sequence). This CDR3 contains 14 residues. This CDR3 reads CASSFELAGNEQFF. CDR3 bases: TGTGCCAGCAGTTTCGAGCTAGCGGGCAATGAGCAGTTCTTC.

V and J are TRBV6-1 and TRBJ2-7; 9 positions match TRBD2. V gave up 4 bases and J gave up 1 base; unmatched junction bases: 5. The CDR3 runs 15 residues. CDR1 is MNHNS, CDR2 SASEGT, per germline. Here the CDR3 reads CASSAISGSSYEQYF. The DNA for the CDR3 is TGTGCCAGCAGTGCAATTAGCGGGAGTTCCTACGAGCAGTACTTC.

This chain joins TRBV5-1 and TRBJ2-5; tentative D call: TRBD2 (5 bases). The CDR3 has 14 amino acids. Trimming took off 0 bases at V and 5 bases at J, with 11 bases between the two ends. CDR1 is SGHRS, CDR2 YFSETQ, per germline. The CDR3 spells CASSLVGRTETQYF. CDR3 DNA: TGCGCCAGCAGCTTGGTGGGCAGGACTGAGACCCAGTACTTC.

The rearrangement uses TRBV5-1 and TRBJ2-7; 10 nucleotides line up with TRBD1. The ends lost 1 base at V and 4 bases at J; junction bases unmatched: 5. Per germline, CDR1 SGHRS and CDR2 YFSETQ. The CDR3 totals 15 residues. CDR3 bases: TGCGCCAGCAGCTTGAGTGGACAGGGGGAATACGAGCAGTACTTC. Encoded protein: CASSLSGQGEYEQYF.

This chain uses TRBV21-1 with TRBJ2-1; TRBD2, as called in the table, went unchecked against the DNA. TRBV21-1 is termed a pseudogene. This CDR3 comprises 14 residues. CDR3 sequence reads: CASSKVTSSNEQFF. CDR3 nucleotide sequence: TGTGCCAGCAGCAAAGTGACTTCCTCCAATGAGCAGTTCTTC.

This chain connects TRBV7-6 to TRBJ1-2, with D hard to call. V lost 1 base to trimming and J lost 0 bases, with 9 bases between them. Germline values: CDR1 SGHVS, CDR2 FNYEAQ. This CDR3 has 15 amino acids. Here the CDR3 reads CASSLDSPANYGYTF. The CDR3 DNA is TGTGCCAGCAGCTTAGACAGCCCCGCTAACTATGGCTACACCTTC.

This chain connects TRBV6-6 to TRBJ2-3; no firm D call. Trimming cost V 0 bases and J 0 bases, with 7 bases left between them. The CDR3 contains 15 residues. In germline, CDR1 is MNHNY, CDR2 SVGAGI (reference sequence). The CDR3 region has the DNA TGTGCCAGCAGTTACTCCTCGACTAGCACAGATACGCAGTATTTT. As protein: CASSYSSTSTDTQYF.

This chain joins TRBV11-1 and TRBJ2-2; D is undetermined. This CDR3 is 13 amino acids long. Germline CDR1 SGHAT, CDR2 FQDESV (reference sequence). Trimming pared 5 bases from V and 3 bases from J, leaving 7 bases between. The CDR3 DNA sequence: TGTGCCAGCAGCGCGATCCACACCGGGGAGCTGTTTTTT. This sequence encodes CASSAIHTGELFF.

The CDR3, as DNA: TGTGCCAGCAGTTTCCCCGGGACTAGCGGGAAAGAGACCCAGTACTTC. Its protein product is CASSFPGTSGKETQYF. V usage is TRBV28 and J usage is TRBJ2-5; TRBD2 agrees at 13 bases. The V segment lost 3 bases and the J segment 3 bases; nucleotides outside the gene matches: 4. This CDR3 has 16 residues. From germline, CDR1 is MDHEN and CDR2 SYDVKM.

V is TRBV4-1 and J is TRBJ1-2, with D perhaps TRBD1 (5 bases). The germline V gene encodes CDR1 MGHRA and CDR2 YSYEKL. CDR3 length: 14 amino acids. Trimming left V 0 bases short and J 7 bases short, with 12 bases between. The CDR3 loop reads CASSQDPREGGYTF. DNA of the CDR3: TGCGCCAGCAGCCAAGATCCCAGGGAAGGTGGCTACACCTTC.

This chain connects TRBV5-1 to TRBJ2-5; TRBD2 matches at 8 bases. The germline V gene encodes CDR1 SGHRS and CDR2 YFSETQ. The CDR3 consists of 14 residues. J gave up 5 bases and V 5 bases, and 8 bases lay outside the gene matches. The CDR3 protein is CASSSPAGAETQYF. The CDR3 nucleotides read TGCGCCAGCAGTTCCCCAGCGGGAGCGGAGACCCAGTACTTC.

This chain connects TRBV19 to TRBJ2-5, with 9 bases fitting TRBD1. The junction had 8 bases not matched to a gene; V was cut back by 5 bases and J by 4 bases. Looked up from germline, CDR1 is LNHDA and CDR2 is SQIVND (reference sequence). The CDR3 covers 15 residues. CDR3 amino acids: CASSQNRGQRETQYF. The DNA for the CDR3 is TGTGCCAGTAGTCAGAACAGGGGGCAAAGAGAGACCCAGTACTTC.

The V call is TRBV7-9, the J call TRBJ2-5; 7 nucleotides line up with TRBD1. In germline, CDR1 is SEHNR, CDR2 FQNEAQ (reference sequence). The CDR3 consists of 14 residues. The V gene end was trimmed by 3 bases and the J gene end by 2 bases; junction bases not matched to a gene: 3. The DNA for the CDR3 is TGTGCCAGCAGCTTCACAGGGGTACAAGAGACCCAGTACTTC. Translated: CASSFTGVQETQYF. Full variable domain (remainder filled in from reference TRBV7-9 and TRBJ2-5): DTGVSQNPRHKITKRGQNVTFRCDPISEHNRLYWYRQTLGQGPEFLTYFQNEAQLEKSRLLSDRFSAERPKGSFSTLEIQRTEQGDSAMYLCASSFTGVQETQYFGPGTRLLVL.

The chain uses TRBV5-6 and TRBJ2-3; D possibly uses TRBD1 or TRBD2 (5 bases each). V was cut by 1 base and J by 0 bases, with 12 bases left in between. This CDR3 is built from 16 residues. Germline assignment: CDR1 SGHDT and CDR2 YYEEEE. CDR3 residues: CASSLLVGESTDTQYF. CDR3 bases: TGTGCCAGCAGCTTGTTAGTGGGGGAGAGCACAGATACGCAGTATTTT.

CDR3 region: CASSEVHSGNTIYF. The CDR3 bases are TGCGCCAGCAGTGAGGTGCACTCTGGAAACACCATATATTTT. The rearrangement joins TRBV10-2 to TRBJ1-3, with unresolved D. The CDR3 runs to 14 residues. The V and J ends lost 2 bases and 0 bases respectively, with 5 bases between them. CDR1 and CDR2 from the germline V gene are WSHSY and SAAADI.

CDR3 DNA: TGTGCCAGCAGTTTATTTAGAGGGACAGATACGCAGTATTTT. Encoded protein: CASSLFRGTDTQYF. J is TRBJ2-3 and V is TRBV27, with D perhaps TRBD2 (5 bases). Trimming stripped 1 base from V and 3 bases from J, with 8 bases between. The CDR3 has 14 residues. CDR1 MNHEY and CDR2 SMNVEV come from the germline V gene (reference sequence).

This chain uses TRBV18 with TRBJ2-5; 11 bases line up with TRBD2. Germline V gene data show CDR1 as KGHSH and CDR2 as LQKENI. V lost 3 bases, J lost 5 bases, and 5 bases stayed unmatched. This CDR3 is built from 15 residues. The CDR3 DNA sequence: TGTGCCAGCTCACCTTCTAGCGGGAGGTCCGAGACCCAGTACTTC. Translated, it gives CASSPSSGRSETQYF.

This chain joins TRBV4-2 and TRBJ2-5; a weak D match, TRBD2 (5 bases). The V end was cut by 1 base, the J end by 2 bases, with 11 bases between. The CDR3 spans 15 residues. Germline V gene lookup returns CDR1 LGHNA and CDR2 YNFKEQ. The CDR3: CASSQGGGGQETQYF. For the CDR3, the DNA is TGTGCCAGCAGCCAAGGGGGTGGAGGTCAAGAGACCCAGTACTTC.

The chain combines TRBV21-1 with TRBJ2-3; the D call of TRBD2 is as the table states it, not checked on the DNA. TRBV21-1 is labeled a pseudogene. This CDR3 contains 18 residues. DNA of the CDR3: TGTGCCGGCAATCAGGGGGGTGATAGGACTAGCGTCGCAGATACGCAGTATTTT. This sequence encodes CAGNQGGDRTSVADTQYF.

The chain has TRBV28 and TRBJ2-1; TRBD2 might be the D (5 bases). Germline CDR1 and CDR2: MDHEN and SYDVKM. V was cut by 1 base and J by 8 bases, with 24 bases left in between. The CDR3 covers 18 residues. The DNA of the CDR3 is TGTGCCAGCAGTTTATTCTCCCCTGACTATCGGGTGCTCGATGAGCAGTTCTTC. Encoded protein: CASSLFSPDYRVLDEQFF.

The V gene is TRBV11-2, the J gene TRBJ2-7; TRBD1 or TRBD2 may be the D gene (5 bases each). The ends were cut back, 7 bases at V and 5 bases at J, with 18 bases in the middle. The CDR3 spans 14 residues. Looked up from germline, CDR1 is SGHAT and CDR2 is FQNNGV. CDR3 residues: CASTFRQGPHEQYF. The DNA for the CDR3 is TGTGCCAGCACCTTTCGTCAGGGACCCCACGAGCAGTACTTC.

The V and J genes are TRBV9 and TRBJ2-1; 11 nucleotides line up with TRBD2. The CDR3 consists of 15 residues. Trimming cost V 3 bases and J 5 bases; bases outside gene matches: 4. Germline loops: CDR1 SGDLS, CDR2 YYNGEE. In DNA, the CDR3 is TGTGCCAGCAGCGCCGGGACTAGCGGAGACAATGAGCAGTTCTTC. Protein sequence: CASSAGTSGDNEQFF.

The chain combines TRBV4-2 with TRBJ2-1; 7 positions agree with TRBD1. Trimming cost V 3 bases and J 6 bases; bases outside gene matches: 20. The germline V gene has CDR1 LGHNA and CDR2 YNFKEQ. CDR3 length equals 19 residues. CDR3 amino acids: CASSHQRPPGQWTPNEQFF. The CDR3 nucleotides read TGTGCCAGCAGCCACCAACGACCACCGGGACAGTGGACACCCAATGAGCAGTTCTTC.

The rearrangement links TRBV23-1 to TRBJ2-1; possible D gene TRBD1, 5 bases. TRBV23-1 belongs to the ORF category, with a function that is uncertain. Trimming stripped 2 bases from V and 8 bases from J, with 19 bases between. CDR3 length: 16 amino acids. CDR3 in DNA: TGCGCCAGCAGTCAAATTCCCTACGTGTGGGGCGATGAGCAGTTCTTC. The encoded protein is CASSQIPYVWGDEQFF.

This clone has a single count. The rearrangement joins TRBV7-9 to TRBJ1-3, with 11 nucleotides matching TRBD1. Germline V gene lookup returns CDR1 SEHNR and CDR2 FQNEAQ (reference sequence). CDR3 length equals 18 residues. With V trimmed by 5 bases and J by 0 bases, 9 bases remained unmatched. The CDR3, as DNA: TGTGCCAGCAGCCGGGACAGGGGGATCCTATTCTCTGGAAACACCATATATTTT. Translation gives CASSRDRGILFSGNTIYF.

This chain uses TRBV7-9 with TRBJ2-7; 7 bases line up with TRBD1. Germline assignment: CDR1 SEHNR and CDR2 FQNEAQ (reference sequence). This CDR3 has 13 amino acids. Trimming took 6 bases from V and 3 from J; bases not matched to a gene: 5. This CDR3 is CASSLNRGYEQYF. The DNA for the CDR3 is TGTGCCAGCAGTTTAAACAGGGGCTACGAGCAGTACTTC.

This rearrangement joins TRBV7-2 to TRBJ2-1, with 9 bases fitting TRBD2. Trimming cost V 5 bases and J 0 bases; bases outside gene matches: 2. This CDR3 has 15 residues. Germline CDR1 SGHTA, CDR2 FQGNSA. The CDR3 spells CASSLSGSSYNEQFF. The CDR3 bases are TGTGCCAGCAGCCTTAGCGGGAGCTCCTACAATGAGCAGTTCTTC.